The source of this T cell receptor beta chain is a study of cytomegalovirus exposure and HLA in healthy donors listed by TCRdb under 2017. Regarding the complete study: An earlier analysis of more than 550 of the donors reported 276 Gb of sequence data and about 120 million unique TCR beta sequences obtained from around 190 million T cells. An early release that covered some 630 HLA-typed donors contained around 300 gigabases of sequencing data and about 84 million unique TCR sequences. Of the 398 genotyped donors, approximately 81% were placed in the genetic ancestry cluster associated with self-reported Caucasian donors. The study aimed to test whether signatures of past pathogen exposure could be identified by cataloging public T cell receptors. The study used immunosequencing to profile the T cell repertoires of several hundred subjects and linked those repertoires to cytomegalovirus serostatus. Besides the first cohort of 550 to 750 subjects, a separate validation cohort made up of 90 to 150 different subjects was used. The study combined high-throughput TCR immunosequencing, statistical association of individual TCRs with disease status, and machine learning to predict cytomegalovirus infection status. A later analysis re-analyzed previously published TCR beta repertoires from several hundred donors and added high-resolution HLA genotyping to study TCR occurrence patterns. The later analysis used no new phenotypic data to find candidate immune exposures, relying instead on TCR beta sequences and their occurrence across donors. In an earlier analysis of 500 to 650 of the donors, high-throughput TCR beta sequencing was used to judge whether each TCR beta V gene segment behaved as functional or pseudogenic. Donor age, sex, ethnicity and CMV serostatus were collected together with the repertoire data. In a later genetic analysis, genome-wide SNP genotypes for about 65% of the 666 donors were used, and that subset was treated as a discovery cohort. All discovery cohort repertoires had been generated on a single sequencing platform. HLA typing included class I and class II loci at four-digit resolution. The number of donors typed differed by locus, with roughly 620-630 for A, B, C, DRB1 and DQB1, 522 for DQA1, 600 to 610 for DPA1, and 472 for DPB1. Roughly five DR-DQ haplotypes were treated as single units for association and clustering because of strong linkage in the cohort. Across approximately 400 genotyped donors of the cohort, an average of about 250,000 unique TCR beta nucleotide sequences per donor were sequenced, and roughly 18% of those sequences were non-productive. The paper's findings and limits, for the study overall: According to the authors, the approach could potentially be generalized to other disease states and immunological phenotypes. A further reported finding was that TCR beta sequences accurately predicted the HLA-A and HLA-B alleles for most subjects in the first cohort. In a later analysis, the rate of TCR association differed among HLA loci, with DRB1 alleles having the most associated TCRs and HLA-C alleles having the fewest. In both the original and validation cohorts, the classifier was reported to diagnose cytomegalovirus status with high specificity and sensitivity. According to a later genetic analysis, donors in an Asian-associated ancestry cluster had fewer N-insertions in productive TCRs than the approximately 700-donor mean. Because counts were too low, about 15 rarely observed V segments, including chromosome 9 orphons, were left out of the earlier analysis of 500 to 650 of the donors. Compared with equally common non-associated chains, HLA-associated TCR beta chains in a later analysis were more clonally expanded and had lower generation probabilities. Broadly in line with IMGT annotations, most TCR beta V segments showed up in productive rearrangements about 87% or about 30% of the time in an earlier analysis of roughly 590 of the donors. In vitro tests confirmed that a few of the cytomegalovirus-associated TCR beta chains recognize cytomegalovirus antigens. Strong co-occurrence of HLA alleles, especially DR and DQ, made assigning TCR associations to individual alleles difficult. Specific HLA alleles were associated with 16,951 TCR beta sequences at a false discovery rate of 0.05 in a later analysis. In a later genetic analysis, a missense DCLRE1C variant was associated with V-gene and J-gene trimming of TCR beta chains, and the association was replicated in an independent cohort. A later analysis found that most CMV-associated TCR beta chains appeared HLA-restricted, with HLA associations seemingly driven largely by CMV exposure. The only immune exposure information available for the cohort was CMV serostatus. In a later analysis, several top co-occurrence clusters were reported to appear linked to parvovirus B19, influenza, CMV and Epstein-Barr virus. A total of 150 to 200 TCR beta chains were listed by the study as associated with cytomegalovirus. Linkage disequilibrium might explain the correlated functional status among segregating V segments, but an unknown experimental factor could not be ruled out. Across donors, most TCR sequences were observed very rarely, whereas some public TCRs were present in many individuals. A group of highly shared sequence variants was considered likely to be a technical artifact of the sequencing pipeline. The cohort was sequenced for TCR beta chains only, and without alpha or paired-chain data the features that could be detected were limited. Because HLA typing was missing for some donors at each locus, association tests included only the typed subset. Some IMGT-functional V segments, including TRBV6-2 and TRBV6-3, could not be distinguished by the 87-base-pair reads and were therefore excluded. Roughly uniform sequencing depth across donors was assumed in presence/absence analyses, although this assumption may not hold.

The library was made by the immunoSEQ multiplex PCR assay. For the multiplex PCR, a mixture combining 60 forward primers for TCR Vbeta segments and 13 reverse primers for TCR Jbeta segments was used. The CDR3 region of rearranged TCR beta genes was amplified from genomic DNA by a multiplex PCR assay. The amplified TCR beta libraries were sequenced on the Illumina HiSeq System as 87-base-pair reads. The study's processing was this. In a later analysis, 70 million to 95 million unique TCR beta chains were counted across the roughly 610 repertoires, and roughly 11 million of these chains were shared by at least two donors. Raw reads were error-corrected and collapsed into unique sequences with a nearest-neighbor algorithm that merged closely related sequences to remove PCR and sequencing errors. V, D and J gene segments were assigned by aligning CDR3 sequences to IMGT reference sequences. For a sequence to be retained, at least a six-nucleotide match to both a V gene segment and a J gene segment was required. A rearrangement was called productive if the CDR3 had no stop codons and remained in frame with V and J, and every other rearrangement was called non-productive. Following IMGT convention, CDR3 was defined as the stretch from the second conserved V-encoded cysteine up to the conserved J-encoded phenylalanine. Sequences without an unambiguous match to a single V gene segment were excluded from the earlier analysis of about 600 of the donors. In an earlier analysis of several hundred of the donors, V segments were called functional above 56.7% productive rearrangements and were called segregating when the between-donor standard deviation exceeded 5%. A statistical classification framework was built for diagnosing cytomegalovirus status from the catalog of TCR beta chain sequences. A later analysis assigned V and J genes by comparing TCR nucleotide sequences with IMGT/GENE-DB human TR gene sequences. The TCRdist pipeline was used in a later analysis to assign CDR3 sequences and most-parsimonious VDJ recombination scenarios. In a later analysis, every TCR beta chain was defined by the combination of its CDR3 amino acid sequence and its V-gene family, and reads without a unique V-gene family were dropped. As a way to deal with suspected cross-contamination and a sequencing artifact, a later analysis dropped roughly 620 nucleotide sequences that were highly shared and had low generation probability. In a later analysis, a clonal expansion index was calculated for each public chain from normalized within-repertoire ranks of inferred template counts. Generation probabilities in a later analysis came from a VDJ recombination model fitted to out-of-frame rearrangements, and those results were checked against IGoR. In a later analysis, TCR-TCR, TCR-HLA and TCR-CMV co-occurrence was scored with hypergeometric tests, and a repertoire-size bias correction was applied to TCR pairs. A later analysis estimated false discovery rates by permuting HLA or CMV assignments 20 times. In a later analysis, co-occurring TCRs were grouped with DBSCAN, and TCRdist sequence similarity was added when clustering was performed within HLA-allele-positive subsets. Repertoires with fewer than 30,000 or more than 120,000 public chains, plus five repertoires with anomalous nucleotide sharing, were excluded from co-occurrence clustering. TCRdb provides this immuneACCESS table in a form limited to in-frame rearrangements. Some clones are lacking; in checked studies, under half of them reflect an unresolved V gene, and why the rest are absent is not known. V, J and clone size were drawn from that table, and D and trimming were deduced from the DNA. The sample data list about 120,000 clones, and 17% of these were observed just once. The top ten hold 2.5% to 3% of the sample.

There are a few counts of this clone. Its antigen remains unidentified. No quality values exist for individual bases; no much larger clone is one base distant. The cohort consisted of 666 healthy bone marrow donors. At the time of sampling, all cohort members were nominally healthy, though unrecorded immune exposures were likely present. The donor was CMV seropositive and was included in the group of 250 to 350 seropositive cohort members. Each donor provided a peripheral blood sample, and peripheral blood mononuclear cells were used for TCR beta sequencing. Genomic DNA was extracted from the blood cell samples with the Qiagen DNeasy Blood Extraction Kit. According to the germline V gene, CDR1 reads MNHGY and CDR2 reads SVAAGI. V is cut back by 6 bases and J by 5 bases, with 9 bases in the junction unmatched. Spanning cysteine to phenylalanine, the CDR3 consists of 15 amino acids. The read is trimmed to its CDR3 DNA, 45 bases read in frame from base 1.

In this chain, TRBV6-9 is recombined with TRBJ1-4, with TRBD1 identical over 7 junction bases. The TCR was taken from a female donor in good health and CMV-seropositive. The sample consisted of PBMCs. The CDR3 sequence is CASSPDRVRNEKLFF. The nucleotide sequence is TGTGCCAGCAGCCCTGACAGGGTGAGGAATGAAAAACTGTTTTTT.